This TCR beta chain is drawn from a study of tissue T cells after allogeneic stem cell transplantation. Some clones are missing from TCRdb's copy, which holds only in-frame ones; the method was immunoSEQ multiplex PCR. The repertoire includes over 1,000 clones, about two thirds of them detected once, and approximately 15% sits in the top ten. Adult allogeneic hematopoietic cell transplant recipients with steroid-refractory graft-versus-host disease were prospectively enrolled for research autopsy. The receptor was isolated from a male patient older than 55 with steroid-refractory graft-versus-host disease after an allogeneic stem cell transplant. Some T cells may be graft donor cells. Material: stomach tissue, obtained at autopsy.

CDR3 sequence (DNA): TGTGCCAGTAGTAACACAGGCTACGAGCAGTACTTC. Translated: CASSNTGYEQYF. This chain connects TRBV19 to TRBJ2-7; D perhaps matches TRBD1 (5 bases). With 4 bases removed from V and 3 bases from J, the gap between germline ends came to 7 bases. Germline lookup yields CDR1 LNHDA and CDR2 SQIVND (reference sequence). There are 12 residues in the CDR3.